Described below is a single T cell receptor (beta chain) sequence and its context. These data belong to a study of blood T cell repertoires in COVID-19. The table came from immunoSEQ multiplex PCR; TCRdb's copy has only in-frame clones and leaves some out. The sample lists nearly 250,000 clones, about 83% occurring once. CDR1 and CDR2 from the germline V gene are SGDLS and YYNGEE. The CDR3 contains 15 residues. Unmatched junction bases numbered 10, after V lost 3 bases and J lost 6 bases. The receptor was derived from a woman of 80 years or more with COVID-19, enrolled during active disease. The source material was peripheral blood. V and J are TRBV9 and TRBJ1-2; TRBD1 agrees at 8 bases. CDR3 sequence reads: CASSAYPGGWNGYTF. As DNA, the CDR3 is TGTGCCAGCAGCGCATACCCAGGGGGCTGGAATGGCTACACCTTC.